A selection of T cell receptor beta chains follows, all from one sample in a study of blood T cell repertoires in COVID-19. Method: immunoSEQ multiplex PCR; TCRdb's copy keeps in-frame clones and lacks some. The sample lists 150,000 to 200,000 clones, approximately 87% occurring once. The source material was peripheral blood. Every receptor here comes from a woman in her seventies with COVID-19, enrolled during active disease. Both conserved end residues are part of each CDR3. D genes are given only for firm matches. Clone size appears in some rows only: once, few, many, or a class for an expanded clone.

j_call: TRBJ1-3
v_call: TRBV9
clone_size: -
d_call: -
cdr3_length: 17
cdr3_aa: CASSVAAGGTSGNTIYF
cdr3_nt: TGTGCCAGCAGCGTAGCTGCAGGAGGGACCTCTGGAAACACCATATATTTT

j_call: TRBJ1-3
v_call: TRBV19
clone_size: -
d_call: -
cdr3_length: 16
cdr3_aa: CASVGGMRSSGNTIYF
cdr3_nt: TGTGCCAGCGTTGGCGGGATGAGGAGTTCTGGAAACACCATATATTTT

j_call: TRBJ2-2
v_call: TRBV18
clone_size: -
d_call: TRBD1
cdr3_length: 16
cdr3_aa: CASSPTGGSATGELFF
cdr3_nt: TGTGCCAGCTCACCAACAGGGGGCTCCGCCACCGGGGAGCTGTTTTTT

j_call: TRBJ1-5
v_call: TRBV19
clone_size: -
d_call: TRBD1
cdr3_length: 15
cdr3_aa: CASSIEGTGRQPQHF
cdr3_nt: TGTGCCAGTAGTATAGAGGGGACAGGGCGTCAGCCCCAGCATTTT

j_call: TRBJ2-7
v_call: TRBV5-5
clone_size: -
d_call: TRBD1
cdr3_length: 15
cdr3_aa: CASSLIRTGSYEQYF
cdr3_nt: TGTGCCAGCAGCTTGATACGGACAGGGTCCTACGAGCAGTACTTC

j_call: TRBJ1-2
v_call: TRBV2
clone_size: -
d_call: -
cdr3_length: 15
cdr3_aa: CASSYPRGFSYGYTF
cdr3_nt: TGTGCCAGCAGCTACCCTAGGGGATTTAGCTATGGCTACACCTTC

j_call: TRBJ1-5
v_call: TRBV19
clone_size: -
d_call: TRBD1
cdr3_length: 17
cdr3_aa: CASGPGQGAWSNQPQHF
cdr3_nt: TGTGCCAGCGGTCCGGGACAGGGGGCGTGGAGCAATCAGCCCCAGCATTTT

j_call: TRBJ1-1
v_call: TRBV3-1/TRBV3-2
clone_size: -
d_call: -
cdr3_length: 14
cdr3_aa: CASSQGITYTEAFF
cdr3_nt: TGTGCCAGCAGCCAAGGAATCACTTACACTGAAGCTTTCTTT

j_call: TRBJ2-5
v_call: TRBV7-2
clone_size: -
d_call: TRBD1
cdr3_length: 15
cdr3_aa: CASNLQDRGLETQYF
cdr3_nt: TGTGCCAGCAACTTACAGGACAGGGGGCTGGAGACCCAGTACTTC

j_call: TRBJ2-1
v_call: TRBV3-1/TRBV3-2
clone_size: once
d_call: TRBD2
cdr3_length: 15
cdr3_aa: CASTPISSGGSEQFF
cdr3_nt: TGTGCCAGCACCCCAATCTCGAGCGGGGGATCTGAGCAGTTCTTC

j_call: TRBJ1-2
v_call: TRBV29-1
clone_size: -
d_call: -
cdr3_length: 11
cdr3_aa: CSVDGFYGYTF
cdr3_nt: TGCAGCGTTGATGGCTTCTATGGCTACACCTTC

j_call: TRBJ1-1
v_call: TRBV6-5
clone_size: once
d_call: TRBD1
cdr3_length: 13
cdr3_aa: CLGRKDRETEAFF
cdr3_nt: TGTCTAGGCCGAAAGGACAGGGAAACTGAAGCTTTCTTT

j_call: TRBJ2-7
v_call: TRBV13
clone_size: -
d_call: TRBD2
cdr3_length: 14
cdr3_aa: CASRSPAGVGEQYF
cdr3_nt: TGTGCCAGCAGGTCACCAGCGGGGGTGGGCGAGCAGTACTTC

j_call: TRBJ2-1
v_call: TRBV4-2
clone_size: -
d_call: TRBD2
cdr3_length: 17
cdr3_aa: CASSQDLGAASGGEQFF
cdr3_nt: TGTGCCAGCAGCCAAGACCTCGGCGCGGCTAGCGGGGGTGAGCAGTTCTTC

j_call: TRBJ2-3
v_call: TRBV6-5
clone_size: -
d_call: TRBD2
cdr3_length: 15
cdr3_aa: CASHRTSGGGDTQYF
cdr3_nt: TGTGCCAGCCATCGGACTAGCGGGGGCGGGGATACGCAGTATTTT

j_call: TRBJ1-1
v_call: TRBV2
clone_size: once
d_call: -
cdr3_length: 11
cdr3_aa: CASAGNTEAFF
cdr3_nt: TGTGCCAGCGCAGGGAACACTGAAGCTTTCTTT

j_call: TRBJ2-7
v_call: TRBV28
clone_size: -
d_call: -
cdr3_length: 13
cdr3_aa: CASSSTGNYEQYF
cdr3_nt: TGTGCCAGCAGCTCAACAGGGAATTACGAGCAGTACTTC

j_call: TRBJ1-2
v_call: TRBV28
clone_size: -
d_call: TRBD1
cdr3_length: 16
cdr3_aa: CASSLFGQGVEGGYTF
cdr3_nt: TGTGCCAGCAGTTTATTCGGGCAGGGGGTGGAAGGAGGCTACACCTTC

j_call: TRBJ2-7
v_call: TRBV5-1
clone_size: few
d_call: TRBD1
cdr3_length: 13
cdr3_aa: CASSPDRGREQYF
cdr3_nt: TGCGCCAGCAGTCCGGACAGGGGGCGAGAGCAGTACTTC

j_call: TRBJ2-3
v_call: TRBV5-1
clone_size: -
d_call: -
cdr3_length: 15
cdr3_aa: CASSFIGGSTDTQYF
cdr3_nt: TGCGCCAGCAGCTTTATCGGGGGAAGCACAGATACGCAGTATTTT

j_call: TRBJ2-7
v_call: TRBV2
clone_size: -
d_call: TRBD1
cdr3_length: 14
cdr3_aa: CASSDRQGAREQYF
cdr3_nt: TGTGCCAGCAGTGATCGGCAGGGGGCTCGGGAGCAGTACTTC

j_call: TRBJ1-6
v_call: TRBV11-2
clone_size: -
d_call: -
cdr3_length: 15
cdr3_aa: CASSLGWGGVSPLHF
cdr3_nt: TGTGCCAGCAGCTTAGGGTGGGGGGGAGTTTCACCCCTCCACTTT

j_call: TRBJ2-5
v_call: TRBV30
clone_size: -
d_call: TRBD2
cdr3_length: 13
cdr3_aa: CAWSGGSRETQYF
cdr3_nt: TGTGCCTGGAGCGGGGGGTCCCGGGAGACCCAGTACTTC

j_call: TRBJ2-5
v_call: TRBV15
clone_size: -
d_call: TRBD1
cdr3_length: 15
cdr3_aa: CATSRGGTGTETQYF
cdr3_nt: TGTGCCACCAGCAGGGGCGGGACAGGGACAGAGACCCAGTACTTC

j_call: TRBJ2-1
v_call: TRBV25-1
clone_size: once
d_call: -
cdr3_length: 16
cdr3_aa: CASSPTQGGSYNEQFF
cdr3_nt: TGTGCCAGCAGTCCGACTCAGGGGGGCTCCTACAATGAGCAGTTCTTC

j_call: TRBJ2-7
v_call: TRBV6-5
clone_size: -
d_call: TRBD1
cdr3_length: 15
cdr3_aa: CASRPNRQGSYEQYF
cdr3_nt: TGTGCCAGCAGACCCAACCGACAGGGGTCCTACGAGCAGTACTTC

j_call: TRBJ1-3
v_call: TRBV18
clone_size: -
d_call: -
cdr3_length: 16
cdr3_aa: CASSNGQRGSGNTIYF
cdr3_nt: TGTGCCAGCTCAAATGGACAGAGGGGGTCTGGAAACACCATATATTTT

j_call: TRBJ2-7
v_call: TRBV3-1/TRBV3-2
clone_size: -
d_call: -
cdr3_length: 16
cdr3_aa: CASSREGQGRSYEQYF
cdr3_nt: TGTGCCAGCAGCCGCGAGGGGCAGGGGCGGTCCTACGAGCAGTACTTC

j_call: TRBJ1-2
v_call: TRBV5-5
clone_size: -
d_call: TRBD1
cdr3_length: 14
cdr3_aa: CASSAGQGARGYTF
cdr3_nt: TGTGCCAGCAGCGCCGGACAGGGGGCGAGGGGCTACACCTTC